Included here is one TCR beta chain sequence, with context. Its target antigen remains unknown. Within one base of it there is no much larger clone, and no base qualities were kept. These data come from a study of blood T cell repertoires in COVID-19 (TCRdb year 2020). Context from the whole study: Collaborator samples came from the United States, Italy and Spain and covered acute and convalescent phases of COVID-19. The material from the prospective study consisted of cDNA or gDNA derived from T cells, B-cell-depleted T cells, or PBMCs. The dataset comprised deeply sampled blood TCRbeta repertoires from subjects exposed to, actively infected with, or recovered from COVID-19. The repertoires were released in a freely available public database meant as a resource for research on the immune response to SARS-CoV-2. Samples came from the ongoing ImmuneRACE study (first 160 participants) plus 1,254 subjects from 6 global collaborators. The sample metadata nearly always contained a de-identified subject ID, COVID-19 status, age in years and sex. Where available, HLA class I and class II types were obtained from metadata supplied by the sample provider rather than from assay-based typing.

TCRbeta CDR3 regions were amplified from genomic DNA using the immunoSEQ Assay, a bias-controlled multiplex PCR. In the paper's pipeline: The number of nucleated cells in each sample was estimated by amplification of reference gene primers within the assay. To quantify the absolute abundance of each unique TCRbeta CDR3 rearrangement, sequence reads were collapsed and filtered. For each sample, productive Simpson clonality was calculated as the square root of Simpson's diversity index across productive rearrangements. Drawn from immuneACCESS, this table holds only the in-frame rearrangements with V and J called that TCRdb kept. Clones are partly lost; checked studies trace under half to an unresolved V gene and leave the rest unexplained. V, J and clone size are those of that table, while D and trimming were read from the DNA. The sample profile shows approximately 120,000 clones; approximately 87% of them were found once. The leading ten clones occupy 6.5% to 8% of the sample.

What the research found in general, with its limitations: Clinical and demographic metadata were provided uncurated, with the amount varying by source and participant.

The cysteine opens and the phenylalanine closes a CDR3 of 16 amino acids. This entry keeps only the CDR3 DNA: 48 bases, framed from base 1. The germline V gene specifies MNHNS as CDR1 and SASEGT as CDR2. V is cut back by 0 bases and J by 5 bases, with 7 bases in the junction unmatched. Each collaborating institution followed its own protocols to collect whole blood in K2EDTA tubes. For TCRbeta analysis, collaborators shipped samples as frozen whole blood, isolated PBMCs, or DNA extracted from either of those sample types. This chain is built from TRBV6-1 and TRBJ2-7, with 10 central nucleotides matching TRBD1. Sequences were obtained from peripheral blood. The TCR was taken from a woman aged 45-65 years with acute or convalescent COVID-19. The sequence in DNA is TGTGCCAGCAGTGAAGCGGGGACAGGGGATTACGACGAGCAGTACTTC. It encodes CASSEAGTGDYDEQYF.